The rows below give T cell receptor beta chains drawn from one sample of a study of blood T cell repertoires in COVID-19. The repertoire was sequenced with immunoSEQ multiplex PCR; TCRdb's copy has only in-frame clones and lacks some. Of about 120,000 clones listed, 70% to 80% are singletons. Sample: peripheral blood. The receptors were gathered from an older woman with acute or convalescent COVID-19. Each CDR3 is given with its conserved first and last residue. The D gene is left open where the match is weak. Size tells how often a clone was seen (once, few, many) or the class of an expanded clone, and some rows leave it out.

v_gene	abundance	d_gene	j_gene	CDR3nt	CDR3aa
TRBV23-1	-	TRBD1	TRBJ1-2	TGCGCCAGCAGTCATCCGACAGGGGGCCGTGGCTACACCTTC	CASSHPTGGRGYTF
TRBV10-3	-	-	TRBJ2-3	TGTGCCATCAGTGAGTCGAATGGGGCAGGGACAGATACGCAGTATTTT	CAISESNGAGTDTQYF
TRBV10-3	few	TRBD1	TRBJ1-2	TGTGCCATCAGTGAGTCACAGGGGTATAACTATGGCTACACCTTC	CAISESQGYNYGYTF
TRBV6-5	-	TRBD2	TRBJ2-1	TGTGCCAGCAGGAGCGGGGGGGCCATGGATGAGCAGTTCTTC	CASRSGGAMDEQFF
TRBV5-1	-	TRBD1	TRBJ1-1	TGCGCCAGCAGCTCACAGGGGGTTGTCACTGAAGCTTTCTTT	CASSSQGVVTEAFF
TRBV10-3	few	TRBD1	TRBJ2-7	TGTGCCATCAGTGACCCGGGACAGGGGGCTGGTTACGAGCAGTACTTC	CAISDPGQGAGYEQYF
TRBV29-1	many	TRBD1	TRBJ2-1	TGCAGCGTTGACCCGGACAGGGGGCCCAGTGAGCAGTTCTTC	CSVDPDRGPSEQFF
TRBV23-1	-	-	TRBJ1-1	TGCGCCCCCGCCCAGATGAACACTGAAGCTTTCTTT	CAPAQMNTEAFF
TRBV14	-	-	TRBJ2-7	TGTGCCAGCAGCCAAGCAGCGTCTGCGTCCTACGAGCAGTACTTC	CASSQAASASYEQYF
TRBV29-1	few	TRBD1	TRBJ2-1	TGCAGCGTTGGACAGGGTCCAAACAATGAGCAGTTCTTC	CSVGQGPNNEQFF
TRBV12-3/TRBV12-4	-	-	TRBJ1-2	TGTGCCAGCAGGAGGACACAGGGAGACTACACCTTC	CASRRTQGDYTF
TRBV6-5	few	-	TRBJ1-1	TGTGCCAGCACGATACAGACGGCCATGAACACTGAAGCTTTCTTT	CASTIQTAMNTEAFF
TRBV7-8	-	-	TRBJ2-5	TGTGCCAGCAGCCGAGGTTGGGGCGGAGCGTACCAAGAGACCCAGTACTTC	CASSRGWGGAYQETQYF
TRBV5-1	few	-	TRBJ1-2	TGCGCCAGCAGCCCCGGACAGCCTGGCTACACCTTC	CASSPGQPGYTF
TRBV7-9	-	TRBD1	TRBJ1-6	TGTGCCAGCAGCCCCAGGGGGGCTGTTATTAATTCACCCCTCCACTTT	CASSPRGAVINSPLHF
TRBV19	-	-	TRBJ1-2	TGTGCCAGTAGTATAGCTAGGCAGGGGCTCGCCGGCTACACCTTC	CASSIARQGLAGYTF
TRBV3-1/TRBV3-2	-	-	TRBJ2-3	TGTGCCAGCAGCCACCCTCAAGGGGCAGATACGCAGTATTTT	CASSHPQGADTQYF
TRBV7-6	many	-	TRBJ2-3	TGTGCCAGCAGCTTAGCCGGGACTAGCACAGATACGCAGTATTTT	CASSLAGTSTDTQYF